The subject of this entry is one T cell receptor beta chain. The sample comes from a study of blood T cell repertoires in COVID-19. Study overall: T cells, B-cell-depleted T cells, or PBMCs provided the cDNA or gDNA that served as material.

Trimming pared 3 bases from V and 12 bases from J, leaving 18 bases between. Per the germline V gene, CDR1 is WSHSY and CDR2 is SAAADI. The CDR3 loop spans 14 amino acids. TCRdb's table, derived via immunoSEQ multiplex PCR, lists solely in-frame clones and lacks some. The data show 200,000 to 300,000 clones, approximately 87% seen once. The chain uses TRBV10-2 and TRBJ1-5; possibly TRBD1 for D (6 bases). Material: peripheral blood. The source of this sequence is a woman between 40 and 55 years old who had recovered from COVID-19. CDR3 protein: CASSESNSGTLQHF. In DNA, the CDR3 is TGCGCCAGCAGTGAAAGCAATTCCGGGACACTCCAGCATTTT.